One T cell receptor (beta chain) is described in this entry. The data were obtained in a study of cytomegalovirus exposure and HLA in healthy donors. The PCR used 60 Vbeta and 13 Jbeta primers. Assay: immunoSEQ multiplex PCR; the TCRdb copy retains only in-frame clones and omits some. Of 150,000 to 200,000 clones in the sample, around 80% were seen once. CDR1 and CDR2 from the germline V gene are SGDLS and YYNGEE. Trimming removed 0 bases at V and 4 bases at J, with 16 bases between. The CDR3 is 16 residues long. The chain uses TRBV9 and TRBJ1-2, with D perhaps matching TRBD1 (5 bases). Sequencing used PBMCs. The TCR sequence derives from a woman in her 30s in good health and CMV-seronegative. The CDR3 nucleotides read TGTGCCAGCAGCGTAGACCCTCTATTAACAGGCTATGGCTACACCTTC. Protein sequence: CASSVDPLLTGYGYTF. Supplemented by reference TRBV9 and TRBJ1-2, the full variable domain reads DSGVTQTPKHLITATGQRVTLRCSPRSGDLSVYWYQQSLDQGLQFLIQYYNGEERAKGNILERFSAQQFPDLHSELNLSSLELGDSALYFCASSVDPLLTGYGYTFGSGTRLTVV.